This T cell receptor beta chain appears in the sequencing data of a study of OX40 agonist ivuxolimab in advanced cancers. Regarding the research as a whole: The costimulatory receptor OX40 (CD134) was targeted by ivuxolimab, a fully human IgG2 agonistic monoclonal antibody. Intravenous ivuxolimab was administered to patients every 2 weeks at six dose levels: 0.01, 0.1, 0.3, 1.5, 3 and 10 mg/kg. Of the approximately 53 patients in dose escalation, about 19 had hepatocellular carcinoma, around 15 had melanoma, 9 had renal cell carcinoma and 9 had head and neck cancer. In the dose-escalation cohort, more than 80% of patients were male, and the mean age was roughly 56 years with a range of roughly 23 to 79. Prior anti-PD-1, anti-PD-L1 or anti-CTLA-4 therapy was permitted, and 40% to 50% of dose-escalation patients had received checkpoint inhibitors. Partial responses occurred in three dose-escalation patients: two with cutaneous melanoma and one with hepatocellular carcinoma. Peripheral TCRbeta sequencing was intended to test whether TCR sequence diversity was altered and clonal T-cell expansion was caused by ivuxolimab. The paper describes the monotherapy dose-escalation part (N of about 47 patients) of the phase I trial of ivuxolimab.

A word on this clone: This clone's antigen is unknown. Base qualities are not provided; no much larger clone lies one nucleotide away.

Findings and caveats that apply to the study as a whole: The antigen specificity of the peripheral T cells that underwent clonal expansion was not determined. Low levels of normalized T-cell clonal expansion were also seen in some patients who did not respond. After ivuxolimab, CD8+ T cells had more expanded clones than CD4+ T cells on average. At doses of 0.1 to 3.0 mg/kg, clonal expansion of both CD4+ and CD8+ blood T cells was observed from baseline to week 6. In partial responders in the 0.1-3.0 mg/kg groups, normalized peripheral clonal expansion was found to be among the lowest, especially among CD8+ T cells.

Genomic DNA was isolated from the sorted cells so that the TCRbeta CDR3 region could be sequenced. The immunoSEQ Assay was used for sequencing of TCRbeta CDR3 regions. In its TCRdb copy, this immuneACCESS table keeps in-frame sequences only and misses some clones. Where compared with another copy, unresolved V genes explain less than half of these, and the others have no known cause. This sample is represented by 50,000 to 75,000 clones; around nine tenths of them were singletons. Under 0.5% of the sample lies in the top ten. Unmatched junction bases come to 12, with V trimmed by 4 bases and J by 8 bases. CDR1 SGHNT and CDR2 YYREEE are derived from the germline V gene (reference sequence). The CDR3 spans 15 residues, from the cysteine through the phenylalanine. The kept DNA is CDR3 alone, 45 bases in frame from the first base. Patients with a history of autoimmune disease or receiving systemic immunosuppression were excluded from the trial. Peripheral blood for TCR sequencing was collected from all dose cohorts at baseline, on cycle 4 day 1, and on cycle 7 day 1. Samples came from an open-label, multicenter, first-in-human phase I dose-escalation trial of ivuxolimab. Adults with locally advanced or metastatic melanoma, renal cell, hepatocellular, or head and neck squamous cell carcinoma were enrolled in the trial. Before TCR sequencing, CD4+ T cells and CD8+ T cells were sorted from peripheral blood as separate populations.

The source of this sequence is an adult with an advanced solid tumor such as melanoma, head and neck, liver or kidney cancer. The starting material was CD4+ or CD8+ T cells sorted from blood, obtained in a trial of the OX40 agonist ivuxolimab. Rearrangement joined TRBV5-4 to TRBJ1-2, with 9 junctional bases fitting TRBD1. The DNA sequence is TGTGCCAGCAGCGGACCGGGACAGGGAAGAGGGGGCTACACCTTC. Translated, it reads CASSGPGQGRGGYTF.